This T cell receptor beta chain was captured by sequencing in a study of early T cells in non-severe SARS-CoV-2 infection. Study summary: Sequencing was performed on bulk RNA from unsorted whole blood, leaving chains unpaired.

Each single cDNA molecule received a unique molecular identifier. MiXCR, run by TCRdb on the 5' RACE reads, gives a single entry per CDR3 protein. The sample contains around 99,000 distinct CDR3 sequences, roughly 17% of which appear only once. To note about this clonotype: Antigen: not known.

Study-wide points: VDJdb matching, biased toward anti-spike CD8 responses, missed private and CD4 specificities.

The germline V gene has CDR1 MDHEN and CDR2 SYDVKM. There are 19 residues in the CDR3. V was clipped by 4 bases and J by 1 base, with 20 bases between them. This chain connects TRBV28 to TRBJ2-6, with a tentative D call TRBD1 (5 bases). Source: whole blood, taken at baseline. This sequence originates from an adult who was a healthcare worker with PCR-confirmed SARS-CoV-2 infection or an uninfected control (not recorded which). CDR3 protein: CASSSSSYKGRSGANVLTF. For the CDR3, the DNA is TGTGCCAGCAGTTCGAGCTCGTATAAGGGGCGATCTGGGGCCAACGTCCTGACTTTC.